The 24 T cell receptor beta chains reported below all come from one sample, sequenced in a study of T cell clusters in autoimmune cytopenias. TRB rearrangements were amplified by touch-down multiplex PCR with mixed TRB-A/B primers. TCRdb re-called the multiplex PCR reads; every CDR3 protein appears as one record, without DNA. The data show about 7,100 distinct CDR3 sequences, and the top ten clones hold about a tenth. TRB was amplified from about 260 ng of peripheral blood genomic DNA per sample. These data were also filed under a second study, of T cell repertoires in aging, cancer and after chemotherapy.

The material sequenced was peripheral blood. These receptors came from a human donor in good health.

V is TRBV5-4 and J is TRBJ2-7; the D call from TCRdb, TRBD1, cannot be confirmed without DNA. CDR1 is SGHNT, CDR2 YYREEE, per germline (reference sequence). This CDR3 contains 14 residues. CDR3 region: CASSFGGSAGEQYF.

By frequency, this clonotype is medium-sized. The CDR3 region is CASTFRGGQFYEQYF. The rearrangement uses TRBV27 and TRBJ2-7; the TCRdb call, TRBD1, lacks DNA for checking. The CDR3 sequence is 15 residues long. Germline V gene sequence: CDR1 MNHEY, CDR2 SMNVEV (reference sequence).

This clonotype counts as large by frequency. The genes are TRBV29-1 and TRBJ2-3; TCRdb outputs TRBD1, but without DNA this stays unchecked. Germline CDR1 and CDR2: SQVTM and ANQGSEA. This CDR3 has 13 amino acids. This CDR3 is CSVERQSTDTQYF.

The chain is built from TRBV6-1 and TRBJ1-2; TCRdb names TRBD1, which stays unverified in the absence of DNA. The germline V gene encodes CDR1 MNHNS and CDR2 SASEGT. The CDR3 sequence is 13 residues long. CDR3 residues: CASRTAGVWGYTF.

This clonotype counts as medium-sized (0.01 to 0.1%) by frequency. The V gene is TRBV6-5, the J gene TRBJ2-7. Germline V gives CDR1 MNHEY, CDR2 SVGAGI. The CDR3 length is 13 residues. This chain's CDR3 is CASRRQESYEQYF.

Frequency places this clonotype as medium-sized. The chain couples TRBV13 to TRBJ1-2; with no DNA, the TCRdb D assignment of TRBD1 cannot be verified. The germline V gene has CDR1 PRHDT and CDR2 FYEKMQ (reference sequence). This CDR3 is built from 16 residues. The CDR3 here is CASSTQTGPALYGYTF. Looking up the rest from reference TRBV13 and TRBJ1-2 gives the full variable domain: AAGVIQSPRHLIKEKRETATLKCYPIPRHDTVYWYQQGPGQDPQFLISFYEKMQSDKGSIPDRFSAQQFSDYHSELNMSSLELGDSALYFCASSTQTGPALYGYTFGSGTRLTVV.

In terms of frequency, this clonotype is medium-sized. This chain joins TRBV6-4 and TRBJ2-3; no DNA is available, so the TRBD1 call from TCRdb remains unchecked. CDR1 and CDR2 (germline): MRHNA, SNTAGT. The CDR3 extends over 14 amino acids. The CDR3 spells CASSEGQGTDTQYF.

The chain uses TRBV12-3 or TRBV12-4 and TRBJ2-3. The CDR3 length is 11 residues. The CDR3 loop reads CASSFTDTQYF.

According to its frequency, this clonotype is medium-sized. The chain joins TRBV5-4 to TRBJ2-1; with no DNA, the TCRdb D assignment of TRBD1 cannot be verified. The CDR3 sequence is 19 residues long. CDR1 SGHNT and CDR2 YYREEE come from the germline V gene (reference sequence). CDR3 sequence: CASSIVGGGGRTGINEQFF.

By frequency, this clonotype is large (0.1 to 1%). This chain uses TRBV11-1 with TRBJ2-1; TCRdb lists TRBD2, though no DNA is available to test this call. The CDR3 loop spans 17 amino acids. Germline V gene data show CDR1 as SGHAT and CDR2 as FQDESV (reference sequence). The CDR3 loop is CASSLNSGSGGYNEQFF. Together with reference TRBV11-1 and TRBJ2-1, the CDR3 gives the full variable domain: EAEVAQSPRYKITEKSQAVAFWCDPISGHATLYWYRQILGQGPELLVQFQDESVVDDSQLPKDRFSAERLKGVDSTLKIQPAELGDSAMYLCASSLNSGSGGYNEQFFGPGTRLTVL.

The rearrangement joins TRBV6-5 to TRBJ1-2; the D gene TCRdb calls, TRBD1, cannot be checked with no DNA. Germline V gene data show CDR1 as MNHEY and CDR2 as SVGAGI. CDR3 length: 13 residues. The CDR3 region is CASRNRGAEGYTF.

This clonotype shows up as medium-sized (0.01 to 0.1%) by frequency. The chain couples TRBV6-1 to TRBJ1-5; TCRdb returns TRBD1, unconfirmable since there is no DNA. Germline-derived CDR1 and CDR2 are MNHNS and SASEGT. This CDR3 is 13 amino acids long. CDR3 residues: CASSTGGFQPQHF.

The chain combines TRBV18 with TRBJ2-1; the D call from TCRdb, TRBD1, cannot be confirmed without DNA. CDR1 is KGHSH, CDR2 LQKENI, per germline. The CDR3 sequence is 14 residues long. Here the CDR3 reads CASSDRTSDNEQFF.

This clonotype is labeled medium-sized based on frequency. The CDR3 sequence: CASSIGAAADTQYF. The rearrangement joins TRBV19 to TRBJ2-3; the D gene TCRdb calls, TRBD2, cannot be checked with no DNA. CDR3 length equals 14 residues. Germline-derived CDR1 and CDR2 are LNHDA and SQIVND (reference sequence). The whole variable domain, filled in from reference TRBV19 and TRBJ2-3, reads DGGITQSPKYLFRKEGQNVTLSCEQNLNHDAMYWYRQDPGQGLRLIYYSQIVNDFQKGDIAEGYSVSREKKESFPLTVTSAQKNPTAFYLCASSIGAAADTQYFGPGTRLTVL.

Frequency places this clonotype as medium-sized (0.01 to 0.1%). The chain employs TRBV19 and TRBJ2-2; lacking DNA, the TRBD1 call made by TCRdb goes unchecked. There are 14 residues in the CDR3. Per the germline V gene, CDR1 is LNHDA and CDR2 is SQIVND (reference sequence). CDR3 sequence reads: CASSIQGNTGELFF.

This clonotype is classed as medium-sized by frequency. The rearrangement links TRBV5-6 to TRBJ2-2; TCRdb's assignment of TRBD1 cannot be checked, as there is no DNA. The CDR3 contains 19 residues. Per germline, CDR1 SGHDT and CDR2 YYEEEE. The CDR3 here is CASSLVQQWGFLNTGELFF.

The chain combines TRBV13 with TRBJ2-6; TCRdb's D call, TRBD2, is unchecked because there is no DNA. Per the germline V gene, CDR1 is PRHDT and CDR2 is FYEKMQ (reference sequence). This CDR3 is 13 amino acids long. The CDR3: CASSLGVSPRSDF.

The chain has TRBV7-6 and TRBJ2-3; TCRdb's D gene call, TRBD2, goes unchecked for lack of DNA. This CDR3 is built from 17 residues. Germline lookup yields CDR1 SGHVS and CDR2 FNYEAQ. CDR3 protein: CASSLPGTRPSTDTQYF.

The gene calls are TRBV12-3 or TRBV12-4 and TRBJ1-2; TCRdb designates TRBD1, a call that cannot be tested without DNA. The CDR3 contains 15 residues. CDR3 in amino acids: CASSSNRGRPYGYTF.

The CDR3 spells CASSPWGQWTNYGYTF. The rearrangement joins TRBV12-3 or TRBV12-4 to TRBJ1-2; the TCRdb D gene call, TRBD1, has no DNA to confirm it. CDR3 size: 16 residues.

The genes are TRBV7-6 and TRBJ1-1. This CDR3 spans 13 amino acids. From germline, CDR1 is SGHVS and CDR2 FNYEAQ. CDR3: CASSLRLNTEAFF.

The V call is TRBV19, the J call TRBJ1-3; the TCRdb D gene call, TRBD1, has no DNA to confirm it. CDR3 length: 14 amino acids. Germline V lookup: CDR1 LNHDA, CDR2 SQIVND (reference sequence). The CDR3 protein is CASSMGGSGNTIYF.

The chain uses TRBV12-5 and TRBJ2-5; the TCRdb call, TRBD1, lacks DNA for checking. The CDR3 sequence is 11 residues long. Per the germline V gene, CDR1 is LGHNT and CDR2 is FRNRAP. The CDR3: CATGIQETQYF.

This rearrangement joins TRBV7-2 to TRBJ1-1; TCRdb reports TRBD1, a call that lacks DNA to check it against. CDR1 and CDR2 (germline): SGHTA, FQGNSA. This CDR3 spans 13 amino acids. This CDR3 reads CASSGQGDTEAFF. Together with reference TRBV7-2 and TRBJ1-1, the CDR3 gives the full variable domain: GAGVSQSPSNKVTEKGKDVELRCDPISGHTALYWYRQSLGQGLEFLIYFQGNSAPDKSGLPSDRFSAERTGGSVSTLTIQRTQQEDSAVYLCASSGQGDTEAFFGQGTRLTVV.